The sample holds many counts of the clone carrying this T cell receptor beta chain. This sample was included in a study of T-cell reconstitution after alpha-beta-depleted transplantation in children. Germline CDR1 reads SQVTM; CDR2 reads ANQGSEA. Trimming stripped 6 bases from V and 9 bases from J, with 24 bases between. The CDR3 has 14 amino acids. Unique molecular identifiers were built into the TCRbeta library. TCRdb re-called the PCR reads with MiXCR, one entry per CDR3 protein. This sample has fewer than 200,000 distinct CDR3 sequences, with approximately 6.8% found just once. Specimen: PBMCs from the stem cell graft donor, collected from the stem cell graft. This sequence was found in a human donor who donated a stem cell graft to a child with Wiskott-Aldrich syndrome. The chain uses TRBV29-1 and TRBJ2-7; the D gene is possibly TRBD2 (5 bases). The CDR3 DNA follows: TGCAGCGTGACCCATGGGGAGAAGGGAGCAGGGCAGTACTTC. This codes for CSVTHGEKGAGQYF.